This paragraph reports one TCR beta chain. The antigen is unknown. The sample's time point: baseline, week 1 (first vaccination visit). As for treatment: pre-vaccination baseline after standard-of-care therapy. New WHO grade 3 or 4 astrocytomas that were IDH1-mutant and ATRX-lost occurred in the donors. This sample is part of a study of a mutant IDH1 vaccine in newly diagnosed glioma. Study details: Pretreatment consisted of radiotherapy, temozolomide, or both, with most receiving both. Study findings and constraints: Among top peripheral T cell clonotypes, changes seemed unrelated to pseudoprogression.

Here immunoSEQ multiplex PCR was the method, and the copy in TCRdb shows in-frame clones only, minus some. The sample carries 92,000 or so clones, roughly 87% recorded once. The ends lost 4 bases at V and 4 bases at J; junction bases unmatched: 11. There are 15 residues in the CDR3. Germline V CDR1 and CDR2: SGHDT, YYEEEE. The sequencing here drew on PBMCs, taken from a glioma patient treated with radiotherapy, temozolomide or both. V gene TRBV5-6 combines with J gene TRBJ2-7, with TRBD2 matching 7 bases. This TCR was recovered from a middle-aged man with glioma. Some clones in this sample may be carry-over from other donors' samples. The CDR3: CASSPGWGGIYEQYF. CDR3 coding DNA: TGTGCCAGCAGCCCAGGTTGGGGGGGAATTTACGAGCAGTACTTC.